The source of this T cell receptor (beta chain) is a study of blood T cells in healthy people across ages. Regarding the study as a whole: Significant beta diversity loss was already apparent by age approximately 42, declining roughly linearly. Higher diversity and more naive CD4+ cells were features of long-lived donors, compared to aged donors.

This CDR3 is built from 15 residues. From germline, CDR1 is SGHRS and CDR2 YFSETQ. V dropped 1 base and J dropped 4 bases, with 12 bases sitting between them. Together with a sample-barcoded 5' primer, a J-beta primer mix was included in a second PCR lasting about 7 to 11 cycles. MiXCR was run by TCRdb on the 5' RACE reads, yielding one entry per CDR3 protein. The sample has about 1.1 million distinct CDR3 sequences; roughly two fifths are singletons. As for this clonotype: The antigen is unknown.

This chain links TRBV5-1 with TRBJ2-1; D might be TRBD2 (5 bases). This receptor was identified in a man between 18 and 35 years old in good health. Sequences were obtained from blood. The CDR3 DNA follows: TGCGCCAGCAGCTTGCGGCGAACTAGATACAATGAGCAGTTCTTC. This gives the protein CASSLRRTRYNEQFF.